This is a list of T cell receptor beta chains from one sample in a study of blood T cell repertoires in COVID-19. Profiled with immunoSEQ multiplex PCR; TCRdb holds only in-frame clones, not every one. Of fewer than 200,000 clones in the sample, approximately 85% were seen once. Source material: peripheral blood. These receptors were taken from a woman of 80 years or more with acute or convalescent COVID-19. The CDR3 runs from the conserved cysteine through the conserved F or W. The D gene is left open where the match is weak. Rows may omit the clone size; those that give it use once, few, many or a size class.

D: TRBD1
size: few
J: TRBJ1-1
V: TRBV2
DNA: TGTGCCAGCAGCGACGACAGGGACACTGAAGCTTTCTTT
CDR3: CASSDDRDTEAFF

D: TRBD1
size: .
J: TRBJ1-2
V: TRBV6-2/TRBV6-3
DNA: TGTGCCAGCAGCCCACGACAGGGAGTAGTATACTATGGCTACACCTTC
CDR3: CASSPRQGVVYYGYTF

D: TRBD2
size: .
J: TRBJ2-2
V: TRBV18
DNA: TGTGCCAGCTCCACCACCGGGAGGGACACCGGGGAGCTGTTTTTT
CDR3: CASSTTGRDTGELFF

D: TRBD2
size: .
J: TRBJ2-2
V: TRBV24-1
DNA: TGTGCCACCAGTGATTCCGGGAGGGGGACCGGGGAGCTGTTTTTT
CDR3: CATSDSGRGTGELFF

D: .
size: .
J: TRBJ1-4
V: TRBV7-2
DNA: TGTGCCAGCAGCTTAGCGGGGGGGTCGGGTGAAAAACTGTTTTTT
CDR3: CASSLAGGSGEKLFF

D: TRBD1
size: .
J: TRBJ1-2
V: TRBV5-6
DNA: TGTGCCAGCAGCTTGGGCCGACAGGGCGAGGGCTACACCTTC
CDR3: CASSLGRQGEGYTF

D: .
size: .
J: TRBJ1-1
V: TRBV10-2
DNA: TGCGCCAGCAGACAGGGTGCCGGCACGCTTAGGACTGAAGCTTTCTTT
CDR3: CASRQGAGTLRTEAFF

D: .
size: .
J: TRBJ1-1
V: TRBV5-6
DNA: TGTGCCAGCAGCTTCAGGGGCCGCCAAACTGAAGCTTTCTTT
CDR3: CASSFRGRQTEAFF

D: TRBD1
size: .
J: TRBJ1-2
V: TRBV25-1
DNA: TGTGCCAGCAGTGACAGGGGGAACTATGGCTACACCTTC
CDR3: CASSDRGNYGYTF

D: TRBD1
size: few
J: TRBJ1-4
V: TRBV3-1/TRBV3-2
DNA: TGTGCCAGCAGCGACAGGGGGCCAGCTAATGAAAAACTGTTTTTT
CDR3: CASSDRGPANEKLFF

D: TRBD1
size: once
J: TRBJ2-6
V: TRBV5-6
DNA: TGTGCCAGCAGCTTAACCTGGGACAGGGTTCTTAGTGCCAACGTCCTGACTTTC
CDR3: CASSLTWDRVLSANVLTF

D: .
size: .
J: TRBJ1-1
V: TRBV29-1
DNA: TGCAGCGTTGAAGGACAGGCTGTGAACACTGAAGCTTTCTTT
CDR3: CSVEGQAVNTEAFF

D: .
size: .
J: TRBJ1-1
V: TRBV12-3/TRBV12-4
DNA: TGTGCCAGCAGTTTGGGAGGGGACACTGAAGCTTTCTTT
CDR3: CASSLGGDTEAFF

D: TRBD1
size: .
J: TRBJ1-2
V: TRBV7-9
DNA: TGTGCCAGCAGCTCACGGACAGGGAACTATGGCTACACCTTC
CDR3: CASSSRTGNYGYTF

D: TRBD1
size: .
J: TRBJ1-3
V: TRBV19
DNA: TGTGCCAGTAGTACGACAGGGCGGAGAAACACCATATATTTT
CDR3: CASSTTGRRNTIYF

D: .
size: .
J: TRBJ2-5
V: TRBV5-1
DNA: TGCGCCAGCAGCTTGTCACAGCCCCAAGAGACCCAGTACTTC
CDR3: CASSLSQPQETQYF

D: .
size: .
J: TRBJ1-2
V: TRBV7-6
DNA: TGTGCCAGCAGCTTAGGCCAGGGTCCTAACTATGGCTACACCTTC
CDR3: CASSLGQGPNYGYTF

D: .
size: .
J: TRBJ1-1
V: TRBV19
DNA: TGTGCCAGTACCACCTGGGGCAGGGGGAACACTGAAGCTTTCTTT
CDR3: CASTTWGRGNTEAFF

D: .
size: .
J: TRBJ2-1
V: TRBV27
DNA: TGTGCCAGCTCCCCCGGATCAGGCTCCTACAATGAGCAGTTCTTC
CDR3: CASSPGSGSYNEQFF

D: TRBD1
size: .
J: TRBJ2-7
V: TRBV19
DNA: TGTGCCAGTAGTGGACAGGGGGGCTCCTACGAGCAGTACTTC
CDR3: CASSGQGGSYEQYF

D: .
size: .
J: TRBJ1-1
V: TRBV18
DNA: TGTGCCAGCTCACCCGAGGGAGGGGGCACTGAAGCTTTCTTT
CDR3: CASSPEGGGTEAFF

D: .
size: .
J: TRBJ1-1
V: TRBV29-1
DNA: TGCAGCGTTGAACAGGGATCGAACACTGAAGCTTTCTTT
CDR3: CSVEQGSNTEAFF

D: .
size: .
J: TRBJ1-1
V: TRBV5-1
DNA: TGCGCCAGCAGCTTGCCGGACAGCTTTACTGAAGCTTTCTTT
CDR3: CASSLPDSFTEAFF

D: .
size: .
J: TRBJ1-2
V: TRBV5-5
DNA: TGTGCCAGCAGCTCAACTTGGGTAGGGAGGGAGGAAGGCTACACCTTC
CDR3: CASSSTWVGREEGYTF

D: TRBD1
size: .
J: TRBJ2-3
V: TRBV7-8
DNA: TGTGCCAGCAGCTTCTTGACAGGGTTCGGAGATACGCAGTATTTT
CDR3: CASSFLTGFGDTQYF

D: .
size: .
J: TRBJ1-2
V: TRBV5-6
DNA: TGTGCCAGCAGCTTGTTGGGGGGGCTTAACTATGGCTACACCTTC
CDR3: CASSLLGGLNYGYTF

D: TRBD2
size: .
J: TRBJ2-1
V: TRBV6-2/TRBV6-3
DNA: TGTGCCAGCAGTCTAAGCGGGGGGGTCCTCAGCTCCTACAATGAGCAGTTCTTC
CDR3: CASSLSGGVLSSYNEQFF

D: .
size: few
J: TRBJ2-7
V: TRBV6-5
DNA: TGTGCCAGCAGTTACTCGACAGGAAGGAGCTCCTACGAGCAGTACTTC
CDR3: CASSYSTGRSSYEQYF

D: .
size: few
J: TRBJ1-3
V: TRBV5-5
DNA: TGTGCCAGCAGCTCACAGGGTTCTGCCGCCCTGTACTCTGGAAACACCATATATTTT
CDR3: CASSSQGSAALYSGNTIYF

D: TRBD1
size: .
J: TRBJ1-2
V: TRBV6-1
DNA: TGTGCCAGCAGTGACACAGGGGGCGCGCGTAAGGGCTACACCTTC
CDR3: CASSDTGGARKGYTF

D: .
size: .
J: TRBJ2-5
V: TRBV5-4
DNA: TGTGCCAGCAGCTTGGGTAGTAGTAGTTGGGCCAAGGAGACCCAGTACTTC
CDR3: CASSLGSSSWAKETQYF

D: .
size: .
J: TRBJ2-1
V: TRBV5-1
DNA: TGCGCCAGCAGCCCCGACGTAGGGGGAATAAATGAGCAGTTCTTC
CDR3: CASSPDVGGINEQFF

D: .
size: .
J: TRBJ2-7
V: TRBV5-1
DNA: TGCGCCAGCAGCTTGGGGATGGACAGTCCGGTGCAGTACTTC
CDR3: CASSLGMDSPVQYF

D: .
size: .
J: TRBJ2-2
V: TRBV19
DNA: TGTGCCAGTAGATCCGGGACAACTACCGGGGAGCTGTTTTTT
CDR3: CASRSGTTTGELFF

D: TRBD1
size: .
J: TRBJ1-2
V: TRBV12-3/TRBV12-4
DNA: TGTGCCAGCAGCTGGGGACAGGGGAGTCTCTACACCTTC
CDR3: CASSWGQGSLYTF

D: TRBD1
size: .
J: TRBJ2-5
V: TRBV9
DNA: TGTGCCAGCAGCCTACGACAGGGAATTGGAGAGACCCAGTACTTC
CDR3: CASSLRQGIGETQYF

D: .
size: .
J: TRBJ1-6
V: TRBV5-6
DNA: TGTGCCAGCACGACCGGGAGCTCCTATAATTCACCCCTCCACTTT
CDR3: CASTTGSSYNSPLHF

D: TRBD1
size: .
J: TRBJ1-5
V: TRBV30
DNA: TGTGCCTGGAGTACCCGGGACAGGGGGAATCAGCCCCAGCATTTT
CDR3: CAWSTRDRGNQPQHF

D: .
size: .
J: TRBJ1-5
V: TRBV24-1
DNA: TGTGCCACCAGTGATGGCGGGACCGAATTATATAGCAATCAGCCCCAGCATTTT
CDR3: CATSDGGTELYSNQPQHF

D: .
size: .
J: TRBJ2-7
V: TRBV2
DNA: TGTGCCAGCAGTGGTGGCGGAGGCTACGAGCAGTACTTC
CDR3: CASSGGGGYEQYF

D: TRBD2
size: once
J: TRBJ2-2
V: TRBV3-1/TRBV3-2
DNA: TGTGCCAGCAGCCAAGCGTCACTAGCGGGAGACACCGGGGAGCTGTTTTTT
CDR3: CASSQASLAGDTGELFF

D: TRBD1
size: .
J: TRBJ1-1
V: TRBV10-3
DNA: TGTGCCCCGGGACAGGGGGCGCAAAGTGAAGCTTTCTTT
CDR3: CAPGQGAQSEAFF

D: TRBD1
size: .
J: TRBJ1-2
V: TRBV2
DNA: TGTGCCAGCAGTGAGGGGGGCAGGGGGAGAGGCTACACCTTC
CDR3: CASSEGGRGRGYTF

D: TRBD2
size: .
J: TRBJ2-5
V: TRBV3-1/TRBV3-2
DNA: TGTGCCAGCAGCCAAGAATCTCGGGGGGTTCTCTCCAACGGGGAGACCCAGTACTTC
CDR3: CASSQESRGVLSNGETQYF

D: .
size: .
J: TRBJ2-7
V: TRBV7-6
DNA: TGTGCCAGCAGCCCCACCAGCGGCCTCCCCTACGAGCAGTACTTC
CDR3: CASSPTSGLPYEQYF

D: TRBD1
size: .
J: TRBJ1-1
V: TRBV12-3/TRBV12-4
DNA: TGTGCCAGCAGTCCGAGACAGGGGACTGAAGCTTTCTTT
CDR3: CASSPRQGTEAFF

D: .
size: .
J: TRBJ1-1
V: TRBV5-8
DNA: TGTGCCAGCAGCTTGAAGGGCGAGGGCACTGAAGCTTTCTTT
CDR3: CASSLKGEGTEAFF